This TCR beta chain was retrieved from a study of blood T cell repertoires in COVID-19. At the level of the study: COVID-19 samples, acute and convalescent, were from the United States, Italy and Spain. Nucleic acid was either cDNA or gDNA, and it came from T cells, B-cell-depleted T cells, or PBMCs.

In the original processing: Amplification of reference gene primers was used by the study to estimate nucleated cell counts. Assay used: immunoSEQ multiplex PCR; TCRdb lists only in-frame clones, some missing. The D gene and trimming were derived from the DNA, and the V and J assignments and clone size from that table. Here the sample spans about 130,000 clones, about four fifths being singletons. V was cut by 2 bases and J by 2 bases, with 15 bases left in between. The CDR3 is 17 residues long. The sample comprised peripheral blood. The rearrangement joins TRBV23-1 to TRBJ2-2, with D maybe TRBD2 (6 bases). TRBV23-1 is known as an ORF, though its function is uncertain. The TCR sequence derives from a man aged 35 to 55 with active or convalescent COVID-19. CDR3 DNA: TGCGCCAGCAGTCAAGATCCCCGCGGGACCAACACCGGGGAGCTGTTTTTT. This encodes CASSQDPRGTNTGELFF.